This T cell receptor beta chain originates from a study of blood T cell repertoires in COVID-19. Germline assignment: CDR1 KGHSH and CDR2 LQKENI. V lost 1 base and J lost 2; bases outside the gene matches: 20. The CDR3 has 22 residues. Study members were between about 18 and 95 years old and lived in some 22 US regions. Per the original data handling: Nucleated cell number was recorded as an estimate derived from reference gene primer amplification. Produced via immunoSEQ multiplex PCR; TCRdb's table is partial and in-frame only. D and trimming were read from the DNA, whereas the V and J calls and clone size are those reported in that table. Among over 250,000 clones, around 90% were seen once, and the ten largest hold about 3%.

The sequencing input was PBMCs or T cells enriched from blood (not recorded which). The source of this sequence is a woman between 45 and 60 years old who had recovered from COVID-19. This sequence joins TRBV18 and TRBJ2-7; 13 bases map to TRBD2. CDR3 residues: CASSPRNRGYLGTSGETYEQYF. The DNA for the CDR3 is TGTGCCAGCTCACCACGGAACAGGGGGTACTTAGGGACTAGCGGGGAAACCTACGAGCAGTACTTC.